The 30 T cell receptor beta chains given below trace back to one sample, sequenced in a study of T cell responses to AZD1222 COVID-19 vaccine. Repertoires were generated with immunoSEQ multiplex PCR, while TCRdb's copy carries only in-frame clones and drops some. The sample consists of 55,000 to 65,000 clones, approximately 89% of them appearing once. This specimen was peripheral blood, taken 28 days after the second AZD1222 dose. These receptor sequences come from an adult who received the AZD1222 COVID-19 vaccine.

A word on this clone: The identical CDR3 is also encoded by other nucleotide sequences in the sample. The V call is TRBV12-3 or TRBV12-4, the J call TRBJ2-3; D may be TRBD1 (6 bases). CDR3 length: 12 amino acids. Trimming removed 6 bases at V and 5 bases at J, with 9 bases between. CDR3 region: CASRQGGDTQYF. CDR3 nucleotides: TGTGCCAGCAGGCAAGGGGGAGATACGCAGTATTTT.

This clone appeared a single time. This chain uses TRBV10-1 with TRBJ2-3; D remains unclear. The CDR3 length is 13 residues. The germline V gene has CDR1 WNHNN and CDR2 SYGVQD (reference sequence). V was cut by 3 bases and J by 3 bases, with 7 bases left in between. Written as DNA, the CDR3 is TGCGCCAGCAGTGACCGAGGAACAGATACGCAGTATTTT. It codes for CASSDRGTDTQYF.

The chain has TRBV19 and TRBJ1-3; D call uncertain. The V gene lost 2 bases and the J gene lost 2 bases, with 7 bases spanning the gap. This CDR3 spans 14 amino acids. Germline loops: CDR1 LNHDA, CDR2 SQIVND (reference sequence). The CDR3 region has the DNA TGTGCCAGTAGTATAAACCCGGCTGGAAACACCATATATTTT. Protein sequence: CASSINPAGNTIYF.

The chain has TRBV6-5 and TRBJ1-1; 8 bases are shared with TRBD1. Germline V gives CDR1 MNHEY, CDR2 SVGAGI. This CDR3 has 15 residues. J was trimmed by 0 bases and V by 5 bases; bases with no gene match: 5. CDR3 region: CASSQLRGLNTEAFF. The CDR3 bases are TGTGCCAGCAGTCAGCTCAGGGGGCTGAACACTGAAGCTTTCTTT.

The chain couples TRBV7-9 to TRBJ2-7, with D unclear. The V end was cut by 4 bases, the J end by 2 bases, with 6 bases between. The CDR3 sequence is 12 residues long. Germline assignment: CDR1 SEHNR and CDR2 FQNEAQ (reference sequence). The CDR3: CASSWGTYEQYF. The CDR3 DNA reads TGTGCCAGCAGCTGGGGTACCTACGAGCAGTACTTC. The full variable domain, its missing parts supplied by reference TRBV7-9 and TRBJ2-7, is DTGVSQNPRHKITKRGQNVTFRCDPISEHNRLYWYRQTLGQGPEFLTYFQNEAQLEKSRLLSDRFSAERPKGSFSTLEIQRTEQGDSAMYLCASSWGTYEQYFGPGTRLTVT.

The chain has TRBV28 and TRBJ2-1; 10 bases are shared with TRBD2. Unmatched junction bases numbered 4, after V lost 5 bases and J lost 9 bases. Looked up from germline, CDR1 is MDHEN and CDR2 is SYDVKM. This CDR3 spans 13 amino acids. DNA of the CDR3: TGTGCCAGCAGTAGCGGGGGGGCCATTGAGCAGTTCTTC. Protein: CASSSGGAIEQFF. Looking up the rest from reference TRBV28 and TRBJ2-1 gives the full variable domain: DVKVTQSSRYLVKRTGEKVFLECVQDMDHENMFWYRQDPGLGLRLIYFSYDVKMKEKGDIPEGYSVSREKKERFSLILESASTNQTSMYLCASSSGGAIEQFFGPGTRLTVL.

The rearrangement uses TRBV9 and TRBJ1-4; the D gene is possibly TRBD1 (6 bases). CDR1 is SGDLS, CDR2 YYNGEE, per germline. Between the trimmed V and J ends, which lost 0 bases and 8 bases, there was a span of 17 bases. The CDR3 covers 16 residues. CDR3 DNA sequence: TGTGCCAGCAGCGTAGGGGTGGCAGGGGAGAGGGAAAAACTGTTTTTT. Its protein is CASSVGVAGEREKLFF.

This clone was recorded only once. CDR3 sequence: CASSMRGGSYNEQFF. The DNA of the CDR3 is TGTGCCAGTAGTATGAGGGGGGGCTCCTACAATGAGCAGTTCTTC. The V gene is TRBV19, the J gene TRBJ2-1; D may be TRBD2 (7 bases). Trimming cost V 3 bases and J 0 bases, with 9 bases left between them. The CDR3 is 15 residues long. Germline V gene lookup returns CDR1 LNHDA and CDR2 SQIVND (reference sequence). The full variable domain, completed using reference TRBV19 and TRBJ2-1, is DGGITQSPKYLFRKEGQNVTLSCEQNLNHDAMYWYRQDPGQGLRLIYYSQIVNDFQKGDIAEGYSVSREKKESFPLTVTSAQKNPTAFYLCASSMRGGSYNEQFFGPGTRLTVL.

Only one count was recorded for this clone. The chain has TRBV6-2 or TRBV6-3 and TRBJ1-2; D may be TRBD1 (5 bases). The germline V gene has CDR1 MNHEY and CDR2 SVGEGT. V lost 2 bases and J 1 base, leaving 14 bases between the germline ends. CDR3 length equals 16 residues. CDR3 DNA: TGTGCCAGCAGTTACGGAGGGGCAGGATTTAACTATGGCTACACCTTC. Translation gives CASSYGGAGFNYGYTF.

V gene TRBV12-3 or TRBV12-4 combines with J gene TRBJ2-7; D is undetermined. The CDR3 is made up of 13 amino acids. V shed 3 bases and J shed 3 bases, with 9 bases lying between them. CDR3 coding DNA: TGTGCCAGCAGTTTTACTGGAAACTACGAGCAGTACTTC. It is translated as CASSFTGNYEQYF.

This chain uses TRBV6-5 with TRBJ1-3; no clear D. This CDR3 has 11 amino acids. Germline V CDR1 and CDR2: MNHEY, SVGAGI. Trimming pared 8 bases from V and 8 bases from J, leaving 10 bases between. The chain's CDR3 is CASARSDTIYF. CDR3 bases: TGTGCCAGCGCGCGGTCAGACACCATATATTTT.

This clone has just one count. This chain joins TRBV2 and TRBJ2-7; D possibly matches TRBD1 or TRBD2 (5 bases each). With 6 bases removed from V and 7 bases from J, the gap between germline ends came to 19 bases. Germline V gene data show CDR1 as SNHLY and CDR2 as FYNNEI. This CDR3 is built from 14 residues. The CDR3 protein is CASRPQSGTGEQYF. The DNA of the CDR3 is TGTGCCAGCAGGCCACAGAGTGGGACGGGGGAGCAGTACTTC.

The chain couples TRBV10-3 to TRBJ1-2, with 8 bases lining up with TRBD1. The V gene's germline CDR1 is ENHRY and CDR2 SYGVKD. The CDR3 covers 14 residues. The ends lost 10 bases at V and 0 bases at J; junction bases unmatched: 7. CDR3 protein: CATQDRDPNYGYTF. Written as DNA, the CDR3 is TGTGCCACCCAGGACAGGGACCCTAACTATGGCTACACCTTC.

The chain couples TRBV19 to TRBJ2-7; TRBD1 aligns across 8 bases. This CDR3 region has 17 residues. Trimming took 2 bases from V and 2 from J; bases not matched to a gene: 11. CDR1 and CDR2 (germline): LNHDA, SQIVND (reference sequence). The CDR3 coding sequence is TGTGCCAGTAGTATAACCAGGACAGGGATCCAAGCCTACGAGCAGTACTTC. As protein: CASSITRTGIQAYEQYF.

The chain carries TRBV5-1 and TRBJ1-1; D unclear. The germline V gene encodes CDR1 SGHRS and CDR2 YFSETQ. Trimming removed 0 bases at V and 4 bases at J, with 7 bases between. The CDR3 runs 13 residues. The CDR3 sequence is CASSLAGVTEAFF. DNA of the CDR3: TGCGCCAGCAGCTTGGCCGGTGTCACTGAAGCTTTCTTT.

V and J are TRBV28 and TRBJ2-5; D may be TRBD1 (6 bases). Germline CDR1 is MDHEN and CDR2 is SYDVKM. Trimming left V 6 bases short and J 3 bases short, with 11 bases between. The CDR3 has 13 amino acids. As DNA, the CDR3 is TGTGCCAGCAGAACCGGGACAAAAGAGACCCAGTACTTC. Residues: CASRTGTKETQYF.

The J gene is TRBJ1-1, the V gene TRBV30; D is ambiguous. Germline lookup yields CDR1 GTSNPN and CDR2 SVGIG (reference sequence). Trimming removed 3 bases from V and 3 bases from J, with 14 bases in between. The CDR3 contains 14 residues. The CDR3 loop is CAWRVANSYTEAFF. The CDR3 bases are TGTGCCTGGAGGGTGGCCAATTCCTACACTGAAGCTTTCTTT.

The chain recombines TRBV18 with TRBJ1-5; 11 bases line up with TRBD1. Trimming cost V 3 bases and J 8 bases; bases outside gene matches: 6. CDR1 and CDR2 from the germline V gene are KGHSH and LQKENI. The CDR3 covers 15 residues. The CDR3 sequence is CASSPWTGGGEPQHF. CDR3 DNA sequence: TGTGCCAGCTCACCTTGGACAGGGGGCGGGGAGCCCCAGCATTTT.

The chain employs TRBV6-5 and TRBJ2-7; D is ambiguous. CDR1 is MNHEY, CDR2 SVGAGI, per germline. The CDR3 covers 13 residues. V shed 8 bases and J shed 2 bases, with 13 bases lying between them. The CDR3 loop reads CASQWGSTYEQYF. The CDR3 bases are TGTGCCAGCCAATGGGGATCAACCTACGAGCAGTACTTC.

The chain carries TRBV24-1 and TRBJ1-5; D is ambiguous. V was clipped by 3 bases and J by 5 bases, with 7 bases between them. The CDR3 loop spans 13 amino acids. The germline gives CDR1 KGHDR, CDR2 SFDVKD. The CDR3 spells CATSDTSDQPQHF. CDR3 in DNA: TGTGCCACCAGTGATACCAGTGATCAGCCCCAGCATTTT.

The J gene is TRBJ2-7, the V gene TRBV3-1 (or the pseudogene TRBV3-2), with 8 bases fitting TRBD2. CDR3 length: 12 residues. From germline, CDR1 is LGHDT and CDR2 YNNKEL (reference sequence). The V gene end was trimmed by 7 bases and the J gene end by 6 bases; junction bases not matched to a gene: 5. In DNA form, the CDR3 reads TGTGCCAGCACCGGACTAGCCGGCGAGCAGTACTTC. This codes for CASTGLAGEQYF.

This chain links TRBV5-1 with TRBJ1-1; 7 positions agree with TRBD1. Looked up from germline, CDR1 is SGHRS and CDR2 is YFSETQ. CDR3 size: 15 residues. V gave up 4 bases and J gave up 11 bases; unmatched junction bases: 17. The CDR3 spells CASSTEGRGHGEAFF. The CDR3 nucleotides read TGCGCCAGCAGCACCGAGGGGAGGGGGCATGGTGAGGCTTTCTTT.

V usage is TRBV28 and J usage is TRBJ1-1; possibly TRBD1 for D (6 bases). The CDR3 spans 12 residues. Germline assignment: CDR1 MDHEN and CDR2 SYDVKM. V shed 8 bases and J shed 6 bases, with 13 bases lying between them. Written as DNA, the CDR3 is TGTGCCAGCGGCCCAGGGGTCGCTGAAGCTTTCTTT. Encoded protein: CASGPGVAEAFF. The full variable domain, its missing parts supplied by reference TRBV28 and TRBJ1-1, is DVKVTQSSRYLVKRTGEKVFLECVQDMDHENMFWYRQDPGLGLRLIYFSYDVKMKEKGDIPEGYSVSREKKERFSLILESASTNQTSMYLCASGPGVAEAFFGQGTRLTVV.

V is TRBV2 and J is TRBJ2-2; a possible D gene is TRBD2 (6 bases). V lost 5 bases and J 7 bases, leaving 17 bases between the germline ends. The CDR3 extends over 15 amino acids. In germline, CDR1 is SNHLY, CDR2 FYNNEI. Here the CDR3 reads CASSSGGLVGGELFF. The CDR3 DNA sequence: TGTGCCAGCAGTTCCGGGGGACTGGTGGGCGGGGAGCTGTTTTTT.

The CDR3 sequence: CATSSRTDFTGELFF. Here the CDR3 DNA reads TGTGCCACCAGCAGTCGGACAGACTTCACCGGGGAGCTGTTTTTT. The V and J genes are TRBV15 and TRBJ2-2; a weak D match, TRBD1 (6 bases). This CDR3 has 15 amino acids. The germline V gene has CDR1 LNHNV and CDR2 YYDKDF (reference sequence). V lost 3 bases to trimming and J lost 4 bases, with 12 bases between them.

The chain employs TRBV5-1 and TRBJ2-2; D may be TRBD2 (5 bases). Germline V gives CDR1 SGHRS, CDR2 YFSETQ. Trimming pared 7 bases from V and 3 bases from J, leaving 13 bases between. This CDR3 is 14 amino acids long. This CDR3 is CASGPGLDTGELFF. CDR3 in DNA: TGCGCCAGCGGACCAGGACTCGACACCGGGGAGCTGTTTTTT. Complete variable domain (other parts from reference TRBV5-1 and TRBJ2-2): KAGVTQTPRYLIKTRGQQVTLSCSPISGHRSVSWYQQTPGQGLQFLFEYFSETQRNKGNFPGRFSGRQFSNSRSEMNVSTLELGDSALYLCASGPGLDTGELFFGEGSRLTVL.

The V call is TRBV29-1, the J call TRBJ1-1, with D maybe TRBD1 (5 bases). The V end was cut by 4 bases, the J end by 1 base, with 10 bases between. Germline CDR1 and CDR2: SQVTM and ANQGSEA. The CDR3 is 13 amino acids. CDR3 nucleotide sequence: TGCAGCGTTGGGGGGGAGGGGAACACTGAAGCTTTCTTT. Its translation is CSVGGEGNTEAFF.

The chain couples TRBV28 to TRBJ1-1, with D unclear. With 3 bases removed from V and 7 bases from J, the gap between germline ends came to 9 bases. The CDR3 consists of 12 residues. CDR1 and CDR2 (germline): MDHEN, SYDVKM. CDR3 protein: CASSFHGIEAFF. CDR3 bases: TGTGCCAGCAGTTTTCATGGGATTGAAGCTTTCTTT.

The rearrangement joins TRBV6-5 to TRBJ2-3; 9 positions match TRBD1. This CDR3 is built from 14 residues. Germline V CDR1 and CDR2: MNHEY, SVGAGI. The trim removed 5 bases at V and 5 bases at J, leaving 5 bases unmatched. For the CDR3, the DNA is TGTGCCAGCAGTAAGGACAGGGGCAAAGATACGCAGTATTTT. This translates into CASSKDRGKDTQYF.

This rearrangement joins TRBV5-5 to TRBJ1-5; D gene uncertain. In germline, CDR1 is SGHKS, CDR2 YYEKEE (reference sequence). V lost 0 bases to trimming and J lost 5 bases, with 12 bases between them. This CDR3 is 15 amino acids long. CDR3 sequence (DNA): TGTGCCAGCAGCTTGGGCGTGTTGGGTTATCAGCCCCAGCATTTT. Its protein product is CASSLGVLGYQPQHF.